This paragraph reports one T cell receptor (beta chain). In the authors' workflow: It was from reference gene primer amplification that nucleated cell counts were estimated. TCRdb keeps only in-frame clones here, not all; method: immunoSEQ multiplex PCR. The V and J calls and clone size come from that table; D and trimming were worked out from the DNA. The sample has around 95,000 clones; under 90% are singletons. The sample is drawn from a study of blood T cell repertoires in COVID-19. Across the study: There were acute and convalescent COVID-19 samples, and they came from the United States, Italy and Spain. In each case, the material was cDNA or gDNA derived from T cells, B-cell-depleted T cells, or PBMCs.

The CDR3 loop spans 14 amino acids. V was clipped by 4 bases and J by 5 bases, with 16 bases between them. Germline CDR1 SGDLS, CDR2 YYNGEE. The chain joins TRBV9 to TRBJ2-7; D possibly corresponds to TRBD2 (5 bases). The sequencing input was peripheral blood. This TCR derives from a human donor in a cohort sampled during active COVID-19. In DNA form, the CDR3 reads TGTGCCAGCAGCTCTGGACCAGCGGCTCACGAGCAGTACTTC. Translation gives CASSSGPAAHEQYF.